Presented here are 10 T cell receptor beta chains from one specimen sequenced in a study of blood T cell repertoires in COVID-19. The method was immunoSEQ multiplex PCR; TCRdb's version includes in-frame clones alone and lacks a portion of them. Among about 68,000 clones listed, approximately 86% were seen once. The sample comprised peripheral blood. These TCRs come from a woman aged 55-75 years with acute or convalescent COVID-19.

V usage is TRBV5-1 and J usage is TRBJ2-2; perhaps TRBD1 as D (6 bases). This CDR3 spans 16 amino acids. Trimming removed 4 bases from V and 3 bases from J, with 16 bases in between. Looked up from germline, CDR1 is SGHRS and CDR2 is YFSETQ. CDR3 amino acids: CASSRQGNVDTGELFF. CDR3 coding DNA: TGCGCCAGCAGCCGTCAGGGGAATGTTGACACCGGGGAGCTGTTTTTT.

The V and J genes are TRBV7-8 and TRBJ1-2; TRBD1 is a possible D gene (5 bases). CDR1 is SGHVS, CDR2 FQNEAQ, per germline. The CDR3 is 15 residues long. The V end was cut by 5 bases, the J end by 5 bases, with 18 bases between. In DNA form, the CDR3 reads TGTGCCAGCAGCGGGGCCTTATCTCGGCAATATGGCTACACCTTC. Its protein is CASSGALSRQYGYTF.

The V and J genes are TRBV3-1 (or the pseudogene TRBV3-2) and TRBJ1-4; 7 bases line up with TRBD1. The ends lost 7 bases at V and 5 bases at J; junction bases unmatched: 22. The germline V gene encodes CDR1 LGHDT and CDR2 YNNKEL (reference sequence). The CDR3 runs 19 residues. CDR3 sequence: CASKPSKTSRGQLNEKLFF. The DNA of the CDR3 is TGTGCCAGCAAGCCCTCGAAAACTTCTCGGGGACAGCTAAATGAAAAACTGTTTTTT.

This clone was seen once. V is TRBV14 and J is TRBJ1-2; perhaps TRBD1 as D (6 bases). V dropped 4 bases and J dropped 2 bases, with 14 bases sitting between them. CDR3 length: 15 amino acids. Germline V CDR1 and CDR2: SGHDN, FVKESK. The CDR3 reads CASSPLLGGNYGYTF. As DNA, the CDR3 is TGTGCCAGCAGCCCTCTGTTAGGGGGAAACTATGGCTACACCTTC.

The DNA of the CDR3 is TGTGCCAGTAGTATTTTCGGGACAGGGGGTCGGAACACTGAAGCTTTCTTT. It codes for CASSIFGTGGRNTEAFF. J is TRBJ1-1 and V is TRBV19, with TRBD1 matching 11 bases. V lost 3 bases to trimming and J lost 1 base; unmatched junction nucleotides: 7. Germline V lookup: CDR1 LNHDA, CDR2 SQIVND (reference sequence). The CDR3 contains 17 residues.

V usage is TRBV7-9 and J usage is TRBJ2-2, with D maybe TRBD1 (6 bases). The CDR3 consists of 17 residues. V lost 2 bases, J lost 1 base, and 14 bases lay in between. Per the germline V gene, CDR1 is SEHNR and CDR2 is FQNEAQ (reference sequence). The CDR3 nucleotides are TGTGCCAGCAGCTTACAGTTCGGACAGCAGAACACCGGGGAGCTGTTTTTT. Translating gives CASSLQFGQQNTGELFF.

V is TRBV2 and J is TRBJ2-5; 12 nucleotides align to TRBD1. This CDR3 comprises 15 residues. V was clipped by 6 bases and J by 5 bases; unmatched bases: 7. Germline V gives CDR1 SNHLY, CDR2 FYNNEI. The CDR3 nucleotides read TGTGCCAGCAGGGGACAGGGGGCGCGAGGGGAGACCCAGTACTTC. Translating it yields CASRGQGARGETQYF.

The chain has TRBV12-5 and TRBJ1-4; D is perhaps TRBD1 (5 bases). The CDR3 has 15 residues. V lost 3 bases to trimming and J lost 7 bases, with 15 bases between them. CDR1 is LGHNT, CDR2 FRNRAP, per germline. The CDR3 loop is CASGFPGVESEKLFF. Written as DNA, the CDR3 is TGTGCTAGTGGTTTTCCGGGGGTGGAGAGTGAAAAACTGTTTTTT.

This chain joins TRBV7-6 and TRBJ1-2; 8 nucleotides align to TRBD1. Germline V gene sequence: CDR1 SGHVS, CDR2 FNYEAQ. This CDR3 has 17 amino acids. The V gene end was trimmed by 3 bases and the J gene end by 1 base; junction bases not matched to a gene: 10. This CDR3 reads CASSLSDRDPFNYGYTF. CDR3 bases: TGTGCCAGCAGCTTGTCGGACAGGGACCCTTTTAACTATGGCTACACCTTC.

This clone was counted only a few times. The rearrangement uses TRBV2 and TRBJ2-3, with D possibly matching TRBD2 (5 bases). CDR3 size: 16 residues. CDR1 and CDR2 from the germline V gene are SNHLY and FYNNEI. Trimming left V 3 bases short and J 0 bases short, with 13 bases between. CDR3 sequence reads: CASSDLGRTSTDTQYF. The DNA for the CDR3 is TGTGCCAGCAGTGATTTGGGCAGGACTAGCACAGATACGCAGTATTTT. The full variable domain, in which reference TRBV2 and TRBJ2-3 provide the parts outside the CDR3, is EPEVTQTPSHQVTQMGQEVILRCVPISNHLYFYWYRQILGQKVEFLVSFYNNEISEKSEIFDDQFSVERPDGSNFTLKIRSTKLEDSAMYFCASSDLGRTSTDTQYFGPGTRLTVL.